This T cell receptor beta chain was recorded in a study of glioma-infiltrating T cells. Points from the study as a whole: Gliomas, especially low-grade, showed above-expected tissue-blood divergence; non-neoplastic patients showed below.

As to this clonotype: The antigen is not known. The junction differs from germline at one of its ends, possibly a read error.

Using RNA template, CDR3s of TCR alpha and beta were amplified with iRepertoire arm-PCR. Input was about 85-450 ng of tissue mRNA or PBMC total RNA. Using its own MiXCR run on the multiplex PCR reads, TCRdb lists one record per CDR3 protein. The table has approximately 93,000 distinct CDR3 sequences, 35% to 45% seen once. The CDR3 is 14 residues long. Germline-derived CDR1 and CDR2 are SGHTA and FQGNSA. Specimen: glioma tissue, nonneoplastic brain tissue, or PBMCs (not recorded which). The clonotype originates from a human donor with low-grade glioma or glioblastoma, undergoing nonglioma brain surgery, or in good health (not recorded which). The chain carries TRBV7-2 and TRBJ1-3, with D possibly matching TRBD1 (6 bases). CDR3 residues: CASSKGGFGNTIHF. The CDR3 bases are TGTGCCAGCAGCAAAGGGGGTTTTGGAAACACCATACACTTT.